This TCR beta chain was observed in a study of blood T cell repertoires in COVID-19. The overall study: PBMCs, B-cell-depleted T cells, or T cells provided the cDNA or gDNA that made up the material.

Trimming removed 6 bases from V and 4 bases from J, with 12 bases in between. The CDR3 totals 13 residues. In the study's own analysis: How many nucleated cells were present was estimated from reference gene primer amplification. The table came from immunoSEQ multiplex PCR; TCRdb's copy has only in-frame clones and leaves some out. The D gene and trimming were derived from the DNA, and the V and J assignments and clone size from that table. The top ten hold more than 4% of the sample, which has 250,000 or so clones, roughly four fifths seen once. The chain employs TRBV12-3 or TRBV12-4 and TRBJ1-2; weak D call: TRBD1 (6 bases). This TCR was sampled from a man in his forties or fifties with acute or convalescent COVID-19. The material sequenced was peripheral blood. The CDR3 spells CASSQGQFYGYTF. The CDR3 region has the DNA TGTGCCAGCAGCCAAGGACAGTTCTATGGCTACACCTTC.